The next 6 T cell receptor beta chains were all read from a single sample in a study of OX40 agonist ivuxolimab in advanced cancers. Data came from immunoSEQ multiplex PCR; TCRdb stores just in-frame clones and leaves some out. The sample records some 97,000 clones, 75% to 90% being singletons. This sample comprised CD4+ or CD8+ T cells sorted from blood, obtained in a trial of the OX40 agonist ivuxolimab. These receptors were collected from an adult with an advanced solid tumor such as melanoma, head and neck, liver or kidney cancer.

The chain joins TRBV5-1 to TRBJ1-3; D gene ambiguous. V lost 7 bases to trimming and J lost 1 base, with 12 bases between them. The V gene's germline CDR1 is SGHRS and CDR2 YFSETQ. CDR3 length: 14 amino acids. Written as DNA, the CDR3 is TGCGCCAGCCAACGGACGGCTTCTGGAAACACCATATATTTT. It yields the protein CASQRTASGNTIYF.

This clone appeared a single time. The V gene is TRBV5-1, the J gene TRBJ1-2; no clear D gene. Germline CDR1 SGHRS, CDR2 YFSETQ. The CDR3 sequence is 14 residues long. V lost 3 bases and J lost 6, with 15 bases in between. The CDR3 here is CASSSGTNIHGYTF. The CDR3 bases are TGCGCCAGCAGCTCAGGCACTAATATCCATGGCTACACCTTC. Full variable domain (rest looked up from reference TRBV5-1 and TRBJ1-2): KAGVTQTPRYLIKTRGQQVTLSCSPISGHRSVSWYQQTPGQGLQFLFEYFSETQRNKGNFPGRFSGRQFSNSRSEMNVSTLELGDSALYLCASSSGTNIHGYTFGSGTRLTVV.

The chain joins TRBV5-4 to TRBJ1-2, with D unresolved. V lost 4 bases and J lost 8, with 9 bases in between. This CDR3 region has 11 residues. Germline V gene sequence: CDR1 SGHNT, CDR2 YYREEE (reference sequence). The CDR3 is CASSLDLGYTF. CDR3 in DNA: TGTGCCAGCAGCCTAGATCTGGGCTACACCTTC.

The chain is built from TRBV30 and TRBJ2-3; a weak D match, TRBD2 (6 bases). This CDR3 contains 13 residues. Germline V gene data show CDR1 as GTSNPN and CDR2 as SVGIG (reference sequence). The germline V and J ends were trimmed by 3 bases and 6 bases, with 13 bases remaining between them. In DNA form, the CDR3 reads TGTGCCTGGAGGACAGCGGGTACGGATACGCAGTATTTT. Its protein is CAWRTAGTDTQYF.

This rearrangement joins TRBV19 to TRBJ2-1; D might be TRBD2 (5 bases). Trimming shortened V by 4 bases and J by 8 bases, and 15 bases separated the two germline ends. The CDR3 loop spans 14 amino acids. The germline gives CDR1 LNHDA, CDR2 SQIVND (reference sequence). The CDR3 coding sequence is TGTGCCAGTAGTAGGAGGACCTTTTCTGATGAGCAGTTCTTC. Translating gives CASSRRTFSDEQFF.

This clone is a singleton in its sample. V usage is TRBV5-6 and J usage is TRBJ2-7, with TRBD1 identical over 9 bases. Per the germline V gene, CDR1 is SGHDT and CDR2 is YYEEEE. After removal of 4 bases from V and 8 bases from J, the junction contained 13 bases not matched to a gene. The CDR3 runs to 15 residues. CDR3 sequence reads: CASSGQAGTGMQQYF. CDR3 bases: TGTGCCAGCAGCGGACAAGCCGGGACAGGGATGCAGCAGTACTTC.